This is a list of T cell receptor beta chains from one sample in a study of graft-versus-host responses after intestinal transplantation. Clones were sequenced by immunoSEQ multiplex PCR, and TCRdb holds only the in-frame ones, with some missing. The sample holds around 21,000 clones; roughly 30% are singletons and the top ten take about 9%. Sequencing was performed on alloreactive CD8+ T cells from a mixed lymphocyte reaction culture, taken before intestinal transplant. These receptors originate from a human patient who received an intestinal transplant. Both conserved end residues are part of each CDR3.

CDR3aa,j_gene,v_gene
CASSVDADTQYF,TRBJ2-3,TRBV9
CASSDRISFPYNEQFF,TRBJ2-1,TRBV6-4
CASSFVQGLGETQYF,TRBJ2-5,TRBV5-4
CASSFPTSGVNTGELFF,TRBJ2-2,TRBV7-3
CASSVPVGEDGSYQETQYF,TRBJ2-5,TRBV6-1
CASSQDLEWRGPYNEQFF,TRBJ2-1,TRBV4-1
CASSQTGSGANVLTF,TRBJ2-6,TRBV5-1
CASSSRVYNEQFF,TRBJ2-1,TRBV19
CASSPGGGLGQPQHF,TRBJ1-5,TRBV5-5
CASSLLGERYEQYF,TRBJ2-7,TRBV27
CASSIVGAPYNEQFF,TRBJ2-1,TRBV19
CASSLVNGGYGYTF,TRBJ1-2,TRBV11-3
CASSPYISGNTIYF,TRBJ1-3,TRBV19
CSVEGLAAGRWYEQFF,TRBJ2-1,TRBV29-1